This T cell receptor beta chain comes out of a study of T cells in Graves' hyperthyroidism and ophthalmopathy. Across the whole study: Peripheral blood specimens were obtained at initial diagnosis, prior to any treatment.

Clinical symptoms, serum thyroxine, TRAb, thyroid ultrasound and orbital computed tomography informed diagnoses. The CDR3 spans 12 residues. Looked up from germline, CDR1 is SGHAT and CDR2 is FQNNGV. V was shortened by 5 bases and J by 15 bases, with 17 bases between the two germline ends. RNA transcripts provided the source from which TCR beta CDR3 regions were amplified. Primed by the HTBI set, a first-round RT-PCR was run on the TCR CDR3. TCRdb fed the multiplex PCR reads into MiXCR, producing one record per CDR3 protein. The sample lists 450,000 to 650,000 distinct CDR3 sequences, 12% to 15% occurring once. Only a few counts were recorded for this clonotype. A much larger clonotype is one base distant, so this may be a read error.

The chain joins TRBV11-2 to TRBJ2-1; maybe TRBD2 (7 bases). The sequence was obtained from a woman between 18 and 30 years old with Graves' ophthalmopathy. Material for sequencing was blood. Here the CDR3 reads CASSPTSGGLFF. The CDR3 DNA follows: TGTGCCAGCAGCCCCACTTCGGGGGGCTTGTTCTTC.